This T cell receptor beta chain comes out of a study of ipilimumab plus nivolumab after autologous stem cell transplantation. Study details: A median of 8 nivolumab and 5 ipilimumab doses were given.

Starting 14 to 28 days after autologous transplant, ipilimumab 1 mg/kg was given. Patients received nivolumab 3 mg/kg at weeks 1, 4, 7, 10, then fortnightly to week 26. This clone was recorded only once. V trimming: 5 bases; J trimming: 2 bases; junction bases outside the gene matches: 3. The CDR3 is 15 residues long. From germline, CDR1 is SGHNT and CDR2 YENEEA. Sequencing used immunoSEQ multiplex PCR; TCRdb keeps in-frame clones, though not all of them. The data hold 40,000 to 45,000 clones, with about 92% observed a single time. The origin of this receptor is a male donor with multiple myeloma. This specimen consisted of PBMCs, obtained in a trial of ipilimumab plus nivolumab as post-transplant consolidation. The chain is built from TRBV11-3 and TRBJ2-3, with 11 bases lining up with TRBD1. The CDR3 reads CASSRGQGVTDTQYF. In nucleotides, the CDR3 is TGTGCCAGCAGCAGGGGACAGGGGGTCACAGATACGCAGTATTTT.